Following are 13 T cell receptor beta chains from one sample sequenced in a study of T-cell reconstitution after alpha-beta-depleted transplantation in children (dated by TCRdb to 2016 to 2018). The method was PCR. For sequencing, an Illumina HiSeq 2500 was employed. TCR libraries were prepared with molecular barcoding, using unique molecular identifiers to normalize TCRbeta repertoire quantification. TCRdb ran its own pipeline on the public reads, namely fastp trimming at Q25 and MiXCR clone calling, and kept in-frame beta chains. Rows with a matching CDR3 protein are joined into one entry that keeps the most common DNA and genes. Present in this sample are around 250,000 distinct CDR3 sequences, 6.5% to 10% of which were seen just once. The ten largest clones add up to roughly 5.8% of the sample. The treatment or condition label corresponds to: allogeneic hematopoietic cell transplantation with graft depleted of TCRalphabeta T cells and CD19 B cells.

The sequenced sample was PBMCs, mostly from graft donor cells, obtained 180 days after TCRalphabeta/CD19-depleted stem cell transplant. Receptors originate from a male patient younger than 18 who had a stem cell transplant for acute lymphoblastic leukemia, so the T cells may come from the graft donor.

This clonotype was picked up many times. The J gene is TRBJ1-1, the V gene TRBV16; D gene unclear. Trimming left V 2 bases short and J 7 bases short, with 11 bases between. Germline-derived CDR1 and CDR2 are KGHSY and FQNENV. The CDR3 totals 13 residues. CDR3 region: CASSQGIASEAFF. CDR3 in DNA: TGTGCCAGCAGCCAAGGGATAGCCAGTGAAGCTTTCTTT.

This clonotype came up many times. The V and J genes are TRBV12-3 or TRBV12-4 and TRBJ2-5; a weak D match, TRBD1 (6 bases). Trimming took 6 bases from V and 5 from J, leaving 13 bases between them. This CDR3 region has 13 residues. The CDR3 sequence is CASSPQGRETQYF. The CDR3, as DNA: TGTGCCAGCAGCCCGCAGGGGCGGGAGACCCAGTACTTC.

In its sample, this clonotype was seen many times. J is TRBJ1-3 and V is TRBV6-5; unclear D gene. Trimming pared 2 bases from V and 0 bases from J, leaving 8 bases between. The CDR3 totals 15 residues. Germline-derived CDR1 and CDR2 are MNHEY and SVGAGI. CDR3 bases: TGTGCCAGCAGTTACCTCGGGAGCTCTGGAAACACCATATATTTT. This sequence encodes CASSYLGSSGNTIYF.

This clonotype was seen at least ten times. This rearrangement joins TRBV5-1 to TRBJ2-1; 9 bases map to TRBD1. The CDR3 length is 14 residues. Looked up from germline, CDR1 is SGHRS and CDR2 is YFSETQ. V lost 2 bases to trimming and J lost 8 bases; unmatched junction nucleotides: 5. CDR3 sequence reads: CASSLGGQGHEQFF. DNA for the CDR3: TGCGCCAGCAGCTTAGGGGGACAGGGTCATGAGCAGTTCTTC.

This clonotype was seen repeatedly, ten times or more. CDR3: CASSLDSLEQPQHF. CDR3 nucleotides: TGTGCCAGCAGCTTGGACAGTTTAGAGCAGCCCCAGCATTTT. The chain couples TRBV11-2 to TRBJ1-5, with a tentative D call TRBD1 (6 bases). The CDR3 sequence is 14 residues long. V lost 3 bases to trimming and J lost 7 bases, with 13 bases between them. Germline CDR1 and CDR2: SGHAT and FQNNGV.

Many counts were recorded for this clonotype. This chain connects TRBV21-1 to TRBJ1-1. TRBV21-1 is designated a pseudogene. There are 15 residues in the CDR3. CDR3 in DNA: TGTGCCAGCAGCAAAGATCGGCTGATGAACACTGAAGCTTTCTTT. This sequence encodes CASSKDRLMNTEAFF.

This clonotype showed up many times. The V and J genes are TRBV5-5 and TRBJ1-4, with TRBD1 as a possible D gene (6 bases). Deletions cut 4 bases from V and 6 bases from J, with 13 bases between. The CDR3 consists of 14 residues. CDR1 and CDR2 from the germline V gene are SGHKS and YYEKEE (reference sequence). CDR3 nucleotide sequence: TGTGCCAGCAGCCCTGGGGGGCTGGATGAAAAACTGTTTTTT. It translates to CASSPGGLDEKLFF.

This clonotype was seen at least ten times. The rearrangement uses TRBV29-1 and TRBJ1-1, with unresolved D. The CDR3 contains 13 residues. With 3 bases removed from V and 4 bases from J, the gap between germline ends came to 12 bases. CDR1 is SQVTM, CDR2 ANQGSEA, per germline. The DNA of the CDR3 is TGCAGCGTTGAGGGGAGGGCGAGCACTGAAGCTTTCTTT. This codes for CSVEGRASTEAFF.

This clonotype was found many times. The CDR3 spells CASSLGQDPNTGELFF. DNA of the CDR3: TGTGCCAGCAGCCTTGGACAGGACCCGAACACCGGGGAGCTGTTTTTT. This sequence joins TRBV7-9 and TRBJ2-2; 7 bases fit TRBD1. The CDR3 extends over 16 amino acids. Germline values: CDR1 SEHNR, CDR2 FQNEAQ (reference sequence). The ends lost 5 bases at V and 0 bases at J; junction bases unmatched: 6.

This clonotype was seen just once. Since a much larger clone is just one base distant, this may be a read error. The V gene is TRBV6-5, the J gene TRBJ2-2; no firm D call. V was shortened by 2 bases and J by 4 bases, with 11 bases between the two germline ends. The CDR3 length is 15 residues. CDR1 is MNHEY and CDR2 is SVGAGI in the germline V gene. The CDR3 bases are TGTGCCAGCAGTTACCTGACGGCGACCACCGGGGAGCTGTTTTTT. Amino acid sequence: CASSYLTATTGELFF.

This clonotype was seen many times. The rearrangement links TRBV10-3 to TRBJ2-2; D gene ambiguous. Trimming cost V 8 bases and J 4 bases, with 14 bases left between them. CDR1 and CDR2 from the germline V gene are ENHRY and SYGVKD. This CDR3 comprises 14 residues. In DNA, the CDR3 is TGTGCCATCGGGCGGAGTGGGGTCACCGGGGAGCTGTTTTTT. It translates to CAIGRSGVTGELFF.

In its sample, this clonotype was seen many times. The chain joins TRBV12-5 to TRBJ2-2, with D perhaps assigned TRBD1 or TRBD2 (5 bases each). The CDR3 loop spans 15 amino acids. Germline V gene sequence: CDR1 LGHNT, CDR2 FRNRAP. V was cut by 8 bases and J by 2 bases, with 15 bases left in between. The CDR3 protein is CASSTGAHNTGELFF. CDR3 in DNA: TGTGCTAGTTCAACCGGGGCTCATAACACCGGGGAGCTGTTTTTT.

A note on this clonotype: This may be a read error, as it is one base from a much larger clone. The chain joins TRBV5-1 to TRBJ2-1, with a tentative D call TRBD1 (5 bases). CDR1 and CDR2 (germline): SGHRS, YFSETQ. This CDR3 is built from 14 residues. The CDR3 nucleotides read TGCGCCAGCAGCTTGAATTGGCAGGGCAATGACCAGTTCTTC. It is translated as CASSLNWQGNDQFF.